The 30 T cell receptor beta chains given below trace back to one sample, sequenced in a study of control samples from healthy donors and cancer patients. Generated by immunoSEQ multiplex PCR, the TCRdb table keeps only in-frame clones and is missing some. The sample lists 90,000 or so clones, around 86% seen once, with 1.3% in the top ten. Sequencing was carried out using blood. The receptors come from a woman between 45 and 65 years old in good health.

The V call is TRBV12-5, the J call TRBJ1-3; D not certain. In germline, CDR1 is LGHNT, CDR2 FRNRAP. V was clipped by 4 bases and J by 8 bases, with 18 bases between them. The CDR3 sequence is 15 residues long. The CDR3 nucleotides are TGTGCTAGTGGTTACCCCTTAGGCACCGGAGACACCATATATTTT. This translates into CASGYPLGTGDTIYF.

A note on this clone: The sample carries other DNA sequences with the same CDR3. The CDR3 is CASSLRPTEYNSPLHF. The CDR3 region has the DNA TGTGCCAGCAGCCTGCGGCCAACCGAATATAATTCACCCCTCCACTTT. The chain uses TRBV5-5 and TRBJ1-6; no clear D gene. CDR1 is SGHKS, CDR2 YYEKEE, per germline (reference sequence). This CDR3 has 16 amino acids. Trimming shortened V by 4 bases and J by 4 bases, and 15 bases separated the two germline ends.

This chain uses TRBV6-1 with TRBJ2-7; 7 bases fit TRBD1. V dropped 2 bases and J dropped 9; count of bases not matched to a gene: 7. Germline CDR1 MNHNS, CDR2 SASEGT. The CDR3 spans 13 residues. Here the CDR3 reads CASSESGQARQYF. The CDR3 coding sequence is TGTGCCAGCAGTGAATCCGGACAGGCCCGGCAGTACTTC.

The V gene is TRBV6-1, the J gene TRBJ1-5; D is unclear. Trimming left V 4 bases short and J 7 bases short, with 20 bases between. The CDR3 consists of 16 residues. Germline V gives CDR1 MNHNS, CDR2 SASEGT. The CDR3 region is CASSGFPRSGEQPQHF. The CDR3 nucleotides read TGTGCCAGCAGTGGCTTTCCCCGGTCAGGCGAGCAGCCCCAGCATTTT.

CDR3 DNA: TGTGCCAGTACTGCTAGCCGTAACACCGGGGAGCTGTTTTTT. Its translation: CASTASRNTGELFF. The V call is TRBV19, the J call TRBJ2-2, with a possible D match to TRBD2 (5 bases). With 7 bases removed from V and 2 bases from J, the gap between germline ends came to 11 bases. The CDR3 totals 14 residues. Germline assignment: CDR1 LNHDA and CDR2 SQIVND (reference sequence).

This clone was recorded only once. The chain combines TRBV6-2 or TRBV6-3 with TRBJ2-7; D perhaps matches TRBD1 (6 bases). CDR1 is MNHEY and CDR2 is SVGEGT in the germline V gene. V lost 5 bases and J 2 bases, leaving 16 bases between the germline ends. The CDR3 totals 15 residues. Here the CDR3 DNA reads TGTGCCAGCAGTCTCATGCGGACAGAGGCCTACGAGCAGTACTTC. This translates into CASSLMRTEAYEQYF.

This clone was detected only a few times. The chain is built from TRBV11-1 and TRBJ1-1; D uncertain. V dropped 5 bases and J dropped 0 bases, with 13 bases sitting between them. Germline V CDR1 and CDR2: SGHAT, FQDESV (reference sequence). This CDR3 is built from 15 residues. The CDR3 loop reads CASSPGTVMNTEAFF. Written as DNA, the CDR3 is TGTGCCAGCAGCCCCGGCACAGTCATGAACACTGAAGCTTTCTTT. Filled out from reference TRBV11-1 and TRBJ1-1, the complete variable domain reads EAEVAQSPRYKITEKSQAVAFWCDPISGHATLYWYRQILGQGPELLVQFQDESVVDDSQLPKDRFSAERLKGVDSTLKIQPAELGDSAMYLCASSPGTVMNTEAFFGQGTRLTVV.

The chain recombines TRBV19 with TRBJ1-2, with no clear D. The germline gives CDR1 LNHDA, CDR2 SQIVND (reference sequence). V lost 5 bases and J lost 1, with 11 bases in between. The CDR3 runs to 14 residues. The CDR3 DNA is TGTGCCAGTAGTGGGATTGGCGTTAACTATGGCTACACCTTC. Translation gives CASSGIGVNYGYTF.

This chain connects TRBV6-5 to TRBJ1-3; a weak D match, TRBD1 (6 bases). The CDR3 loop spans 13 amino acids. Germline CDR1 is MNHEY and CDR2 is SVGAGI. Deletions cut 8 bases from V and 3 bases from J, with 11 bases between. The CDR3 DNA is TGTGCCAGCTGGGACATCCTTGGAAACACCATATATTTT. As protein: CASWDILGNTIYF.

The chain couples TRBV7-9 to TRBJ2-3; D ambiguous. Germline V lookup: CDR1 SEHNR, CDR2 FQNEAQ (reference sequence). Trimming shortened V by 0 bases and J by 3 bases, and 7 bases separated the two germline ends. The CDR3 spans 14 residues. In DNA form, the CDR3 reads TGTGCCAGCAGCTTAGCGGTCAGGACAGATACGCAGTATTTT. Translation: CASSLAVRTDTQYF.

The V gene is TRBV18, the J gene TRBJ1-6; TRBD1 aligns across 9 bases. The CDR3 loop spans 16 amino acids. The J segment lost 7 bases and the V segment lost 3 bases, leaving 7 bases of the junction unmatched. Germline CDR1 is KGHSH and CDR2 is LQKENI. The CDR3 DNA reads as TGTGCCAGCTCACCTATGGGGACAGGGTGGAATTCACCCCTCCACTTT. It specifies CASSPMGTGWNSPLHF.

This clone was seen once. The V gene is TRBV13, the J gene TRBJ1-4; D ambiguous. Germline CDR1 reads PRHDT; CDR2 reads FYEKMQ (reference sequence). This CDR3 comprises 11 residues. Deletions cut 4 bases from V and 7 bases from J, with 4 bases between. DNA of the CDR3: TGTGCCAGCAGCTCGGGTGAAAAACTGTTTTTT. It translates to CASSSGEKLFF.

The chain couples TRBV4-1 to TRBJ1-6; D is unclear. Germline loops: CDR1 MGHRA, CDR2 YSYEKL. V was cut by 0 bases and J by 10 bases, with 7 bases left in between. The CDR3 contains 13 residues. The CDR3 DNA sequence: TGCGCCAGCAGCCAAGAAGGAGTCTCACCCCTCCACTTT. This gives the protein CASSQEGVSPLHF.

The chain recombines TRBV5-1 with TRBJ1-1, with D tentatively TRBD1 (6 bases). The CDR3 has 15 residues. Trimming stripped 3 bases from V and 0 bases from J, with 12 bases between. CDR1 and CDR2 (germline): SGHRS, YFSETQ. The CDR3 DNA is TGCGCCAGCAGCTCCGGACAGAAAATGAACACTGAAGCTTTCTTT. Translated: CASSSGQKMNTEAFF.

CDR3 in DNA: TGTGCCAGTAGTATTACTACCCGGGGGACCCAGTACTTC. This gives the protein CASSITTRGTQYF. This chain connects TRBV19 to TRBJ2-5; weak D call: TRBD2 (5 bases). The germline V and J ends were trimmed by 3 bases and 7 bases, with 12 bases remaining between them. The CDR3 spans 13 residues. The germline V gene has CDR1 LNHDA and CDR2 SQIVND (reference sequence).

For the CDR3, the DNA is TGTGCCAGCAGCCTATGGGGGTCTAGCGGCCGGTACCAAGAGACCCAGTACTTC. It is translated as CASSLWGSSGRYQETQYF. This chain uses TRBV11-3 with TRBJ2-5, with TRBD2 matching 7 bases. The CDR3 consists of 18 residues. Germline V gene data show CDR1 as SGHNT and CDR2 as YENEEA. The ends lost 5 bases at V and 0 bases at J; junction bases unmatched: 15.

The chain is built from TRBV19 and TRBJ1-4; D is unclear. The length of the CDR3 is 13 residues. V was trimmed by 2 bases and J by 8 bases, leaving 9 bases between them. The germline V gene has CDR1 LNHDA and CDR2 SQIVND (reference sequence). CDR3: CASSINKAEKLFF. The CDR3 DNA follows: TGTGCCAGTAGTATAAACAAAGCGGAAAAACTGTTTTTT.

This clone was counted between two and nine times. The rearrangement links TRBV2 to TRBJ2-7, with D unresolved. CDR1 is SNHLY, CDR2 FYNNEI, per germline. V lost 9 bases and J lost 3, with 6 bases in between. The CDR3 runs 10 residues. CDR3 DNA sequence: TGTGCCAGTGGGAACTACGAGCAGTACTTC. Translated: CASGNYEQYF.

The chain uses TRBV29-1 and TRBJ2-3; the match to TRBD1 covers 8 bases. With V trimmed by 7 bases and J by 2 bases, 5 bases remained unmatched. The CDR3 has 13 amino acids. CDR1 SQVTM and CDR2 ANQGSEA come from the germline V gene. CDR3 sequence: CSASGQDTDTQYF. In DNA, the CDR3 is TGCAGCGCCTCGGGACAGGACACAGATACGCAGTATTTT.

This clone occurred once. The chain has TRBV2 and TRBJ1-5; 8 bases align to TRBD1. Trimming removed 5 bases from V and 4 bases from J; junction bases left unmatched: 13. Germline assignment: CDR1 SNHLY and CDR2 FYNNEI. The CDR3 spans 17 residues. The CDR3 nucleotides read TGTGCCAGCAGTCAGGGACAGGAAGAGATATGGAATCAGCCCCAGCATTTT. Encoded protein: CASSQGQEEIWNQPQHF.

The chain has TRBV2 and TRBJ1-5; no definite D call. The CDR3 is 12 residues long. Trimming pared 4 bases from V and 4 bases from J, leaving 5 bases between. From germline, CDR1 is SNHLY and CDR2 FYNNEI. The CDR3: CASSGDNQPQHF. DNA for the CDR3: TGTGCCAGCAGTGGGGATAATCAGCCCCAGCATTTT. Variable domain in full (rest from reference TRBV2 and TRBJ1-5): EPEVTQTPSHQVTQMGQEVILRCVPISNHLYFYWYRQILGQKVEFLVSFYNNEISEKSEIFDDQFSVERPDGSNFTLKIRSTKLEDSAMYFCASSGDNQPQHFGDGTRLSIL.

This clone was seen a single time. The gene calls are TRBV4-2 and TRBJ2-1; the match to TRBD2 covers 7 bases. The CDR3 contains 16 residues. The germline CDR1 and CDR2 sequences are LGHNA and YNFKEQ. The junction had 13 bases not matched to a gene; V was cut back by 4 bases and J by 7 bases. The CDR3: CASSPGQRAGINEQFF. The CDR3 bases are TGTGCCAGCAGCCCTGGGCAGAGAGCGGGGATTAATGAGCAGTTCTTC.

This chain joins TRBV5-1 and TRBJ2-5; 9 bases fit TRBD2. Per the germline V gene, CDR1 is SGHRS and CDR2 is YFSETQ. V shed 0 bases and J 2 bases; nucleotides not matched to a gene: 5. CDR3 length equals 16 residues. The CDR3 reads CASSLGAAGGQETQYF. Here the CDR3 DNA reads TGCGCCAGCAGCTTGGGGGCAGCGGGGGGACAAGAGACCCAGTACTTC.

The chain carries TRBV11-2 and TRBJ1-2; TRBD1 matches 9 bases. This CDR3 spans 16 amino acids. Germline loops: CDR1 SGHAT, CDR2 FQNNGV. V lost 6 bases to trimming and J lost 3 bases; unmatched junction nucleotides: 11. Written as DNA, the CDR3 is TGTGCCAGCAGGCCTTACCGAGACAGGGGGGACTATGGCTACACCTTC. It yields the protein CASRPYRDRGDYGYTF.

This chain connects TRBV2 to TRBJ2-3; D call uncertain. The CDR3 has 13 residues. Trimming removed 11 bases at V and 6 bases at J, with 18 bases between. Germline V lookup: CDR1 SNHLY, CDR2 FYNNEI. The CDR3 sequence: CAGRAYLDDTQYF. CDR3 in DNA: TGTGCCGGCCGGGCATATCTTGACGATACGCAGTATTTT.

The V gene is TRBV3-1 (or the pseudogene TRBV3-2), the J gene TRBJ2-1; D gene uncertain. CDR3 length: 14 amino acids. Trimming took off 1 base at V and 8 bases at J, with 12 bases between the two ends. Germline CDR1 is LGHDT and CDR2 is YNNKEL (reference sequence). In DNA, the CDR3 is TGTGCCAGCAGCCAAGGAGTCGGCCCTCATGAGCAGTTCTTC. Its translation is CASSQGVGPHEQFF.

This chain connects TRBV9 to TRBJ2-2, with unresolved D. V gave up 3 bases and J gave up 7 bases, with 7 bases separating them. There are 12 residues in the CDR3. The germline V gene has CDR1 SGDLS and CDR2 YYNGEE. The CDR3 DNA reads TGTGCCAGCAGCGCCCCGTTCGGGGAGCTGTTTTTT. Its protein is CASSAPFGELFF.

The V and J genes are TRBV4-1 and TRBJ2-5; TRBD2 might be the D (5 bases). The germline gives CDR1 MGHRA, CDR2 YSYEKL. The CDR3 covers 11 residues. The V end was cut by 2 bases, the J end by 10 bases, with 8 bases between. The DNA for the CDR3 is TGCGCCAGCAGCCAACTGGGGAGCCAGTACTTC. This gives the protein CASSQLGSQYF.

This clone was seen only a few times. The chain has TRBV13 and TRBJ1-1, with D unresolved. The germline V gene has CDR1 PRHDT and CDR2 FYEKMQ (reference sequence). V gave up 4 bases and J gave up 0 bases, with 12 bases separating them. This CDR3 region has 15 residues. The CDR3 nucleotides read TGTGCCAGCAGCTCCCCGGCGGAAATGAACACTGAAGCTTTCTTT. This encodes CASSSPAEMNTEAFF.

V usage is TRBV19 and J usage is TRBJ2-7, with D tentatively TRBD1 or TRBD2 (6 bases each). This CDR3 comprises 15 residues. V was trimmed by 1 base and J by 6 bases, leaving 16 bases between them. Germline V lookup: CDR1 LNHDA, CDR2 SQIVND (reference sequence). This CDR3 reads CASSIGRGLRAEQYF. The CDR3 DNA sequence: TGTGCCAGTAGTATAGGTCGGGGGCTTCGGGCCGAGCAGTACTTC. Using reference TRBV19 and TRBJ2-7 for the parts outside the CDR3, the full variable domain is DGGITQSPKYLFRKEGQNVTLSCEQNLNHDAMYWYRQDPGQGLRLIYYSQIVNDFQKGDIAEGYSVSREKKESFPLTVTSAQKNPTAFYLCASSIGRGLRAEQYFGPGTRLTVT.